The source of this T cell receptor (beta chain) is a study of cytomegalovirus exposure and HLA in healthy donors. The CDR3 is 15 residues long. Germline V gene data show CDR1 as LGHNA and CDR2 as YSLEER. Trimming cost V 7 bases and J 1 base, with 16 bases left between them. Generated by immunoSEQ multiplex PCR, the TCRdb table keeps only in-frame clones and is missing some. The data show 150,000 to 200,000 clones, with about 85% seen just once and 2% to 2.5% held by the top ten. Material for sequencing was PBMCs. The rearrangement links TRBV4-3 to TRBJ1-2; tentative D call: TRBD1 (5 bases). The receptor was derived from a man aged 30 to 39 in good health and CMV-seropositive. The CDR3 DNA is TGCGCCAGCACCGAAGTGCCGGGGGGTAACTATGGCTACACCTTC. Amino acid sequence: CASTEVPGGNYGYTF.